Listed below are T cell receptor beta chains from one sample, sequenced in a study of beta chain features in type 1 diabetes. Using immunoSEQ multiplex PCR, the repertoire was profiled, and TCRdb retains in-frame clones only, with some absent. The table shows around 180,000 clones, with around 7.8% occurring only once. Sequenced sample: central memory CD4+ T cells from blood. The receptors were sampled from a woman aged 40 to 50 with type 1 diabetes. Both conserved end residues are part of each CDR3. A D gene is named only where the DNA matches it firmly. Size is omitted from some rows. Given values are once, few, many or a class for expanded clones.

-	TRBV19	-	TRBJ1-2	CASSIATWGDGYTF	TGTGCCAGTAGTATAGCGACATGGGGCGATGGCTACACCTTC
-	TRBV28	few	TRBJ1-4	CASSSGPNEKLFF	TGTGCCAGCAGTTCAGGGCCAAATGAAAAACTGTTTTTT
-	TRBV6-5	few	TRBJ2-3	CASSSDYAQRDTQYF	TGTGCCAGCAGTTCGGACTATGCGCAGAGAGATACGCAGTATTTT
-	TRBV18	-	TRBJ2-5	CASSPMRESETQYF	TGTGCCAGCTCACCAATGAGAGAATCAGAGACCCAGTACTTC
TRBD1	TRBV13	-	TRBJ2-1	CASSRRDSDNEQFF	TGTGCCAGCAGCCGCCGGGACAGTGACAATGAGCAGTTCTTC
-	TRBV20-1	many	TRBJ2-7	CSAERDSRGYF	TGCAGTGCTGAACGTGACAGCCGCGGGTACTTC
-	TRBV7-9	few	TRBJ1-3	CASSIADRTSGNTIYF	TGTGCCAGCAGCATAGCCGACAGGACGTCTGGAAACACCATATATTTT
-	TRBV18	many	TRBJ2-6	CASSPTASGANVLTF	TGTGCCAGCTCACCTACAGCCTCTGGGGCCAACGTCCTGACTTTC
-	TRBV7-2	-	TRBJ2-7	CASSLGGVGFSYEQYF	TGTGCCAGCAGCTTAGGGGGAGTGGGTTTCTCCTACGAGCAGTACTTC
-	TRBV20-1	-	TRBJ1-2	CSAPQSTF	TGCAGTGCCCCTCAGTCCACCTTC
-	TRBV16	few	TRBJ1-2	CASSRGGAADGYTF	TGTGCCAGCAGCCGAGGAGGGGCCGCCGATGGCTACACCTTC
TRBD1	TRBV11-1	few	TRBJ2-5	CASSWTGILGTQYF	TGTGCCAGCAGCTGGACAGGGATCCTCGGGACCCAGTACTTC
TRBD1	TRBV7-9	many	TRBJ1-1	CASRRTGGKRLEAFF	TGTGCCAGCCGAAGAACAGGGGGGAAGAGGCTCGAAGCTTTCTTT
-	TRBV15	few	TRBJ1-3	CATSRGGTGNTIYF	TGTGCCACCAGCAGAGGAGGGACTGGAAACACCATATATTTT
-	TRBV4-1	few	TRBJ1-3	CASSQGISRSSSGNTIYF	TGCGCCAGCAGCCAAGGTATATCGAGGAGCTCCTCTGGAAACACCATATATTTT
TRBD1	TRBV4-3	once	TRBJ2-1	CASSQETGPAEQFF	TGCGCCAGCAGCCAAGAGACAGGGCCGGCTGAGCAGTTCTTC
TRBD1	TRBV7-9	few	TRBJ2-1	CASSLSSQGAGQFF	TGTGCCAGCAGCTTGAGTTCGCAGGGGGCCGGGCAGTTCTTC
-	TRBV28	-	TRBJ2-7	CASRLGYEQYF	TGTGCCAGCAGACTTGGCTACGAGCAGTACTTC
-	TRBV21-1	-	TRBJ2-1	CASSTRARGGSYNEQFF	TGTGCCAGCAGCACCCGAGCAAGGGGAGGGTCCTACAATGAGCAGTTCTTC
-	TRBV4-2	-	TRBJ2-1	CASSQDGGDHNEQFF	TGTGCCAGCAGCCAAGATGGAGGGGACCACAATGAGCAGTTCTTC
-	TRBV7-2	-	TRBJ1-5	CASSLAAAQPQHF	TGTGCCAGCAGCTTAGCGGCGGCTCAGCCCCAGCATTTT
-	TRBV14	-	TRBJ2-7	CASSQATLGGTYEQYF	TGTGCCAGCAGCCAGGCTACCCTAGGAGGAACCTACGAGCAGTACTTC